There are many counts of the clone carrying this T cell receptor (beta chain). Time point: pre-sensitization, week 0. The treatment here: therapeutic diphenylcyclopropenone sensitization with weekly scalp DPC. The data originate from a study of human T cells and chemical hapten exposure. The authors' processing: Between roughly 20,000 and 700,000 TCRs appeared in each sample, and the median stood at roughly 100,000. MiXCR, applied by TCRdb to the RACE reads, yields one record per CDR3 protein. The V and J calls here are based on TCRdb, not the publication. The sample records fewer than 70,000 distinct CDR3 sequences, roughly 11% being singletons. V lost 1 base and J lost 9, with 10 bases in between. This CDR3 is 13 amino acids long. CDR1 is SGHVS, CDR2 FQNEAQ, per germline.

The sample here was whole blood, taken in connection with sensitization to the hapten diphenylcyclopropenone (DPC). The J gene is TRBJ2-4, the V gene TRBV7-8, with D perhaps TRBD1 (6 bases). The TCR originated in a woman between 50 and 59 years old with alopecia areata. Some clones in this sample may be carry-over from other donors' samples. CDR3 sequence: CASSLEQGSIQYF. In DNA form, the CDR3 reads TGTGCCAGCAGCTTAGAACAGGGAAGCATTCAGTACTTC.